The rows below give T cell receptor beta chains drawn from one sample of a study of blood T cell repertoires in COVID-19. Produced via immunoSEQ multiplex PCR; TCRdb's table is partial and in-frame only. The sample has about 440,000 clones, around 91% seen once. The source material was PBMCs or T cells enriched from blood (not recorded which). All receptors derive from a man aged 18-30 years who had recovered from COVID-19. The CDR3 runs from the conserved cysteine through the conserved F or W. D genes are given only for firm matches. The listing skips clone size in some rows; elsewhere it reads once, few, many or a size class.

>.|TRBV19|.|TRBJ1-1
TGTGCCAGTAGTCTTCAACAGCACACTGAAGCTTTCTTT
CASSLQQHTEAFF
>.|TRBV24-1|.|TRBJ2-3
TGTGCCACCAGTGAACCAGGGCCAGGCACAGATACGCAGTATTTT
CATSEPGPGTDTQYF
>.|TRBV5-1|.|TRBJ1-3
TGCGCCAGCAGCCAAGGGGTAGCTGGAAACACCATATATTTT
CASSQGVAGNTIYF
>.|TRBV4-1|.|TRBJ1-1
TGCGCCAGCAGCCAAGAAGTCGGTGAAGCTTTCTTT
CASSQEVGEAFF
>.|TRBV25-1|.|TRBJ1-6
TGTGCCAGCAGTGAATTGGATCCGGGGATTTCACCCCTCCACTTT
CASSELDPGISPLHF
>.|TRBV3-1/TRBV3-2|.|TRBJ1-3
TGTGCCAGCAGCCAAGGAACGGGGACCATATATTTT
CASSQGTGTIYF
>.|TRBV5-1|.|TRBJ2-1
TGCGCCAGCAGCTTTAAGGGCAGGGAGGATGTTGAGCAGTTCTTC
CASSFKGREDVEQFF
>.|TRBV3-1/TRBV3-2|.|TRBJ1-2
TGTGCCAGCAGCTACAAATCCTCGACAGCATTC
CASSYKSSTAF
>.|TRBV5-6|.|TRBJ2-7
TGTGCCAGCAGCTTGGGAGACAGTTCCTACGAGCAGTACTTC
CASSLGDSSYEQYF
>once|TRBV15|TRBD1|TRBJ1-3
TGTGCCACCAGCACTACCCTGGACAGGACCGGAAACACCATATATTTT
CATSTTLDRTGNTIYF
>.|TRBV5-8|TRBD1|TRBJ1-5
TGTGCCAGCAGCTTGGGGACAGGGAAGAGGGGAAATCAGCCCCAGCATTTT
CASSLGTGKRGNQPQHF
>.|TRBV4-1|.|TRBJ2-7
TGCGCCAGCAGCCACCCCCCCGCGGTCCTAGGCCCCGAGCAGTACTTC
CASSHPPAVLGPEQYF
>once|TRBV5-1|TRBD1|TRBJ2-7
TGCGCCAGCAGCTTCGGACAGGGGGTTTCCCACGAGCAGTACTTC
CASSFGQGVSHEQYF
>once|TRBV5-1|TRBD1|TRBJ1-6
TGCGCCAGCAGCGCCCGACAGGGGGATAATTCACCCCTCCACTTT
CASSARQGDNSPLHF
>.|TRBV7-9|TRBD2|TRBJ2-1
TGTGCCAGCAGCTTAGAGAGGGAAGTACTAGCGGGTTACAATGAGCAGTTCTTC
CASSLEREVLAGYNEQFF
>few|TRBV28|TRBD1|TRBJ1-2
TGTGCCAGCAGTTTTCAGGGGGTTGACTATGGCTACACCTTC
CASSFQGVDYGYTF
>.|TRBV19|TRBD1|TRBJ1-4
TGTGCCAGCAGGGGGATGAATGAAAAACTGTTTTTT
CASRGMNEKLFF
>once|TRBV7-2|TRBD2|TRBJ2-3
TGTGCCAGCAGCGCCGAACCGGGACTAGCGACCAATACGCAGTATTTT
CASSAEPGLATNTQYF
>.|TRBV5-1|TRBD2|TRBJ2-2
TGCGCCAGCAGCTTGGAAGGACTAGTAGGCGCCGGGGAGCTGTTTTTT
CASSLEGLVGAGELFF
>.|TRBV5-1|.|TRBJ1-4
TGCGCCAGCAGCTTGGCCAGCGACAGTACTAATGAAAAACTGTTTTTT
CASSLASDSTNEKLFF
>.|TRBV15|.|TRBJ2-7
TGTGCCACCAGCAGAGATCGGGAGCTGGTGGACGAGCAGTACTTC
CATSRDRELVDEQYF
>.|TRBV2|TRBD2|TRBJ2-7
TGTGCCAGCACCGAAGGTTTGGCTAGCGGGTTCTACGAGCAGTACTTC
CASTEGLASGFYEQYF
>.|TRBV12-3/TRBV12-4|TRBD1|TRBJ2-2
TGTGCCAGCCGCAGGACAGGGGCCGGGGAGCTGTTTTTT
CASRRTGAGELFF
>.|TRBV30|.|TRBJ1-1
TGTGCCTCCGGTAGGCAGCGAGAAGCTTTCTTT
CASGRQREAFF
>.|TRBV7-8|.|TRBJ2-5
TGTGCCAGCAGCTTAGTAACGGAGGAGACCCAGTACTTC
CASSLVTEETQYF
>.|TRBV20-1|.|TRBJ1-2
TGCAGTGCTAACAAGGGAGGCGGCTACACCTTC
CSANKGGGYTF
>.|TRBV7-9|.|TRBJ1-2
TGTGCCAGCAGCTTACAGGCAGGGGAGGGCTATGGCTACACCTTC
CASSLQAGEGYGYTF
>.|TRBV5-1|.|TRBJ2-7
TGCGCCAGCAGCTTGGCCCGGGGGATTTACTACGAGCAGTACTTC
CASSLARGIYYEQYF
>.|TRBV12-3/TRBV12-4|.|TRBJ2-7
TGTGCCAGCAGTTTCGGGGGGCCCTACGAGCAGTACTTC
CASSFGGPYEQYF
>.|TRBV6-5|.|TRBJ1-2
TGTGCCAGCCAGGAACGCGGCTACACCTTC
CASQERGYTF
>.|TRBV30|.|TRBJ2-5
TGTGCCTGGAAGCATTCGACGGCAGGCTACCAAGAGACCCAGTACTTC
CAWKHSTAGYQETQYF
>.|TRBV12-3/TRBV12-4|.|TRBJ1-1
TGTGCCAGCGTACCCAGGGGGAACACTGAAGCTTTCTTT
CASVPRGNTEAFF
>.|TRBV11-2|.|TRBJ1-1
TGTGCCAGCAGCTTAGATGGGGCAATAGGGGGTCACACTGAAGCTTTCTTT
CASSLDGAIGGHTEAFF
>.|TRBV5-5|.|TRBJ1-2
TGTGCCAGCAGCTTGGATCCCGTATACTATGGCTACACCTTC
CASSLDPVYYGYTF
>.|TRBV5-1|.|TRBJ1-1
TGCGCCAGCAGCTTGGGGGAGATCGCGTCAGAAGCTTTCTTT
CASSLGEIASEAFF
>.|TRBV10-2|.|TRBJ1-2
TGCGCCAGCATGGAGGGATTTTTAGGTGGCTACACCTTC
CASMEGFLGGYTF
>.|TRBV4-1|TRBD1|TRBJ1-1
TGCGCCAGCAGCCTCCGGGACCAGGGGGACACTGAAGCTTTCTTT
CASSLRDQGDTEAFF
>.|TRBV2|.|TRBJ1-1
TGTGCCAGCAGCTACGGAGGGTTCGTTGAAGCTTTCTTT
CASSYGGFVEAFF
>.|TRBV4-1|TRBD1|TRBJ1-1
TGCGCCAGCAGCCAAGCTTCGGGCAGGGGGCGCTTGGGCACTGAAGCTTTCTTT
CASSQASGRGRLGTEAFF
>.|TRBV2|.|TRBJ1-1
TGTGCCAGCAGTGATCGAGGGCGAGGAGGCACTGAAGCTTTCTTT
CASSDRGRGGTEAFF
>.|TRBV12-5|.|TRBJ2-1
TGTGCTAGCAAATCCACGGGGGTTGAGCAGTTCTTC
CASKSTGVEQFF
>.|TRBV2|TRBD1|TRBJ1-5
TGTGCCAGCAGTCAGGACAGGGGATATCAGCCCCAGCATTTT
CASSQDRGYQPQHF
>.|TRBV7-2|.|TRBJ1-1
TGTGCCAGCAGCTTACAGGGTTACACTGAAGCTTTCTTT
CASSLQGYTEAFF
>.|TRBV5-1|.|TRBJ1-5
TGCGCCAGCAGCATGTGTGGGCGGCCCCAGCATTTT
CASSMCGRPQHF
>.|TRBV11-2|TRBD1|TRBJ1-1
TGTGCCAGCAGTCGTGCGGACAGGCAGCAGGGGGCGGGAGCTTTCTTT
CASSRADRQQGAGAFF
>.|TRBV19|.|TRBJ1-5
TGTGCCAGTAGCCCCCGCGGTGATGATCAGCCCCAGCATTTT
CASSPRGDDQPQHF
>few|TRBV30|TRBD1|TRBJ1-1
TGTGCCGGAAACAGGGGTGTGAACACTGAAGCTTTCTTT
CAGNRGVNTEAFF
>.|TRBV28|TRBD1|TRBJ1-5
TGTGCCAGCAGTACAGGGGGCGCAGGTCAGCCCCAGCATTTT
CASSTGGAGQPQHF
>.|TRBV10-2|.|TRBJ1-5
TGCGCCAGCAGCGATATGACAGATGGCGGTCAGCCCCAGCATTTT
CASSDMTDGGQPQHF
>many|TRBV6-4|.|TRBJ2-3
TGTGCCAGCAGTGTTGCCGGGTCCACAGATACGCAGTATTTT
CASSVAGSTDTQYF
>.|TRBV6-1|.|TRBJ2-1
TGTGCCAGCAGTGACGATGGCGGCAATGAGCAGTTCTTC
CASSDDGGNEQFF
>.|TRBV4-1|TRBD1|TRBJ1-6
TGCGCCAGCAGCCAAGAGGCAGGGGGCTATAATTCACCCCTCCACTTT
CASSQEAGGYNSPLHF
>.|TRBV5-1|TRBD2|TRBJ2-7
TGCGCCAGCAGCTTGGTGATAGCGGGAGACTACGAGCAGTACTTC
CASSLVIAGDYEQYF
>.|TRBV18|.|TRBJ2-1
TGTGCCAGCTCACCGCGACTAGACAATGAGCAGTTCTTC
CASSPRLDNEQFF